This entry lists 32 T cell receptor beta chains sequenced from one sample in a study of T cells in Graves' hyperthyroidism and ophthalmopathy. Using RNA transcripts as the source, TCR beta CDR3 regions were amplified. TCR CDR3 underwent first-round RT-PCR with the HTBI primer set. TCRdb reprocessed the multiplex PCR reads via MiXCR and lists one record per CDR3 protein. The sample has hundreds of thousands of distinct CDR3 sequences, around 15% seen once. Sequencing was carried out using blood. These receptors originate from a woman under 30 with Graves' hyperthyroidism.

The sample holds many counts of this clonotype. The genes are TRBV20-1 and TRBJ2-3; 9 bases fit TRBD2. V shed 6 bases and J 4 bases; nucleotides not matched to a gene: 5. CDR3 length equals 13 residues. CDR1 and CDR2 from the germline V gene are DFQATT and SNEGSKA (reference sequence). The chain's CDR3 is CSAPGLASDTQYF. The CDR3 coding sequence is TGCAGTGCCCCGGGACTAGCCTCAGATACGCAGTATTTT.

This clonotype was seen only a few times. The J gene is TRBJ1-4, the V gene TRBV6-1, with D perhaps TRBD1 (6 bases). Between the trimmed V and J ends, which lost 4 bases and 3 bases, there was a span of 9 bases. Germline CDR1 is MNHNS and CDR2 is SASEGT. The CDR3 contains 14 residues. Written as DNA, the CDR3 is TGTGCCAGCAGTGGGGGGGCGGCTAATGAAAAACTGTTTTTT. As protein: CASSGGAANEKLFF.

This clonotype was observed a few times. The chain uses TRBV5-6 and TRBJ1-1, with D tentatively TRBD1 (5 bases). Germline V gives CDR1 SGHDT, CDR2 YYEEEE. The CDR3 has 17 residues. Trimming took off 4 bases at V and 2 bases at J, with 21 bases between the two ends. CDR3 region: CASSRLAAVTANTEAFF. CDR3 sequence (DNA): TGTGCCAGCAGCCGATTGGCCGCGGTGACAGCAAACACTGAAGCTTTCTTT.

This clonotype was detected many times. This chain connects TRBV3-1 to TRBJ2-4; 8 bases are a match to TRBD1. Germline lookup yields CDR1 LGHDT and CDR2 YNNKEL (reference sequence). V lost 4 bases, J lost 9 bases, and 2 bases stayed unmatched. This CDR3 is 12 amino acids long. The CDR3 region is CASSRQGSIQYF. CDR3 nucleotides: TGTGCCAGCAGCCGACAGGGGAGCATTCAGTACTTC.

This clonotype was seen repeatedly, ten times or more. This sequence joins TRBV18 and TRBJ1-2, with D tentatively TRBD1 (6 bases). The germline V gene has CDR1 KGHSH and CDR2 LQKENI. CDR3 length equals 13 residues. Trimming pared 6 bases from V and 6 bases from J, leaving 14 bases between. CDR3 DNA: TGTGCCAGCTCCCCGGGGGCAGTACATGGCTACACCTTC. Residues: CASSPGAVHGYTF.

The gene calls are TRBV30 and TRBJ2-3; TRBD2 might be the D (6 bases). Germline CDR1 and CDR2: GTSNPN and SVGIG (reference sequence). The CDR3 spans 14 residues. Trimming pared 4 bases from V and 6 bases from J, leaving 17 bases between. The CDR3 here is CAWISLGGRDTQYF. The CDR3 DNA reads as TGTGCCTGGATTTCTTTAGGAGGGAGGGATACGCAGTATTTT.

This clonotype has a handful of counts. A junction end diverges from the germline sequence, so it may reflect a read error. The V and J genes are TRBV10-1 and TRBJ2-1; D is uncertain. This CDR3 comprises 12 residues. Germline values: CDR1 WNHNN, CDR2 SYGVQD (reference sequence). CDR3 in DNA: TGCGCCGGCAGTCTCGACTTAGCCGAGCAGTTCTTC. Translation gives CAGSLDLAEQFF.

A few counts support this clonotype. The genes are TRBV20-1 and TRBJ1-6; 7 bases line up with TRBD1. Germline trimming cut 6 bases from V and 6 bases from J; bases unmatched to any gene: 11. The CDR3 covers 15 residues. Germline V gene sequence: CDR1 DFQATT, CDR2 SNEGSKA (reference sequence). CDR3 sequence reads: CSAQGGRGINSPLHF. CDR3 nucleotides: TGCAGTGCCCAGGGGGGGCGCGGGATTAATTCACCCCTCCACTTT.

This clonotype has at least ten counts. This chain joins TRBV27 and TRBJ2-1; 11 nucleotides line up with TRBD2. The CDR3 spans 16 residues. Germline trimming cut 5 bases from V and 6 bases from J; bases unmatched to any gene: 9. CDR1 MNHEY and CDR2 SMNVEV come from the germline V gene (reference sequence). This CDR3 is CASSTIAGGGSNEQFF. CDR3 DNA: TGTGCCAGCAGTACTATAGCGGGAGGGGGGAGCAATGAGCAGTTCTTC.

This clonotype was counted many times. The genes are TRBV6-1 and TRBJ2-7; 9 bases line up with TRBD1. This CDR3 comprises 14 residues. The germline gives CDR1 MNHNS, CDR2 SASEGT. J gave up 5 bases and V 6 bases, and 8 bases lay outside the gene matches. The CDR3 loop reads CASRPGQGIHEQYF. The CDR3 DNA is TGTGCCAGCAGACCGGGACAGGGTATCCACGAGCAGTACTTC.

Ten or more counts support this clonotype. The chain combines TRBV12-3 or TRBV12-4 with TRBJ2-7; TRBD2 matches 11 bases. This CDR3 is 13 amino acids long. V gave up 8 bases and J gave up 2 bases; unmatched junction bases: 2. DNA of the CDR3: TGTGCCAGCCGACTAGCGGGGACCTACGAGCAGTACTTC. Translating it yields CASRLAGTYEQYF.

The chain uses TRBV12-3 or TRBV12-4 and TRBJ1-1; D unclear. V lost 10 bases and J 1 base, leaving 7 bases between the germline ends. The CDR3 length is 11 residues. In DNA, the CDR3 is TGTGCCACCGCCGGGAACACTGAAGCTTTCTTT. This encodes CATAGNTEAFF.

This clonotype was seen more than once but under ten times. The J gene is TRBJ2-1, the V gene TRBV4-1; D uncertain. V was shortened by 2 bases and J by 0 bases, with 14 bases between the two germline ends. The CDR3 runs to 17 residues. In germline, CDR1 is MGHRA, CDR2 YSYEKL. CDR3 in DNA: TGCGCCAGCAGCCAACTCGACTCCTCGAGCTCCTACAATGAGCAGTTCTTC. Protein: CASSQLDSSSSYNEQFF.

This clonotype was observed many times. CDR3 amino acids: CASSFRTGRGTGELFF. CDR3 sequence (DNA): TGTGCCAGCAGTTTTAGAACAGGGAGAGGAACCGGGGAGCTGTTTTTT. The chain is built from TRBV2 and TRBJ2-2; possible D gene TRBD1, 6 bases. CDR1 and CDR2 from the germline V gene are SNHLY and FYNNEI. The CDR3 is 16 residues long. The germline V and J ends were trimmed by 5 bases and 5 bases, with 18 bases remaining between them.

Many counts were recorded for this clonotype. The chain links TRBV20-1 to TRBJ2-7; 15 bases fit TRBD2. With V trimmed by 3 bases and J by 4 bases, 4 bases remained unmatched. This CDR3 has 15 residues. The germline CDR1 and CDR2 sequences are DFQATT and SNEGSKA (reference sequence). The CDR3 sequence: CSARTGTSGRYEQYF. In DNA, the CDR3 is TGCAGTGCTAGGACCGGGACTAGCGGGAGGTACGAGCAGTACTTC.

Many counts were recorded for this clonotype. This rearrangement joins TRBV2 to TRBJ1-2; D unresolved. The ends were cut back, 3 bases at V and 1 base at J, with 0 bases in the middle. There are 11 residues in the CDR3. Germline CDR1 reads SNHLY; CDR2 reads FYNNEI. CDR3 in amino acids: CASSDNYGYTF. The CDR3, as DNA: TGTGCCAGCAGTGATAACTATGGCTACACCTTC.

This clonotype has at least ten counts. The V call is TRBV5-1, the J call TRBJ1-1, with D perhaps matching TRBD1 (5 bases). CDR1 is SGHRS and CDR2 is YFSETQ in the germline V gene. Trimming cost V 0 bases and J 1 base, with 16 bases left between them. The CDR3 is made up of 17 amino acids. The CDR3 loop is CASSLAHGGTWNTEAFF. CDR3 bases: TGCGCCAGCAGCTTGGCACATGGAGGGACTTGGAACACTGAAGCTTTCTTT.

The gene calls are TRBV10-3 and TRBJ2-5; D not resolved. V was shortened by 3 bases and J by 4 bases, with 9 bases between the two germline ends. Germline-derived CDR1 and CDR2 are ENHRY and SYGVKD. The CDR3 consists of 13 residues. The chain's CDR3 is CAISDRQGETQYF. In nucleotides, the CDR3 is TGTGCCATCAGTGACAGGCAAGGAGAGACCCAGTACTTC.

This chain connects TRBV4-1 to TRBJ2-5; 12 nucleotides align to TRBD2. V gave up 3 bases and J gave up 2 bases; unmatched junction bases: 1. The CDR3 totals 15 residues. From germline, CDR1 is MGHRA and CDR2 YSYEKL. CDR3 sequence (DNA): TGCGCCAGCAGCCAGACTAGCGGGGGTCAAGAGACCCAGTACTTC. As protein: CASSQTSGGQETQYF.

In this sample, this clonotype turned up many times. The chain has TRBV2 and TRBJ1-4; 7 nucleotides agree with TRBD1. The CDR3 has 14 amino acids. Per germline, CDR1 SNHLY and CDR2 FYNNEI. Trimming cost V 6 bases and J 4 bases; bases outside gene matches: 5. This CDR3 is CASRLTGLNEKLFF. The DNA for the CDR3 is TGTGCCAGCAGACTGACAGGGCTTAATGAAAAACTGTTTTTT.

This clonotype has just a few counts. The CDR3 sequence is CASSLEGSLNTEAFF. For the CDR3, the DNA is TGTGCCAGCAGCTTAGAGGGCAGTTTGAACACTGAAGCTTTCTTT. This chain connects TRBV7-9 to TRBJ1-1; no clear D. The germline V gene has CDR1 SEHNR and CDR2 FQNEAQ (reference sequence). V was trimmed by 1 base and J by 0 bases, leaving 9 bases between them. This CDR3 is 15 amino acids long. Combining the CDR3 with reference TRBV7-9 and TRBJ1-1 gives the whole variable domain DTGVSQNPRHKITKRGQNVTFRCDPISEHNRLYWYRQTLGQGPEFLTYFQNEAQLEKSRLLSDRFSAERPKGSFSTLEIQRTEQGDSAMYLCASSLEGSLNTEAFFGQGTRLTVV.

A few counts support this clonotype. The gene calls are TRBV7-2 and TRBJ1-5, with D unclear. V shed 1 base and J shed 6 bases, with 7 bases lying between them. The germline V gene has CDR1 SGHTA and CDR2 FQGNSA. The CDR3 consists of 13 residues. CDR3 residues: CASSLERLQPQHF. The CDR3, as DNA: TGTGCCAGCAGCTTAGAACGTCTTCAGCCCCAGCATTTT. Full variable domain (missing parts from reference TRBV7-2 and TRBJ1-5): GAGVSQSPSNKVTEKGKDVELRCDPISGHTALYWYRQSLGQGLEFLIYFQGNSAPDKSGLPSDRFSAERTGGSVSTLTIQRTQQEDSAVYLCASSLERLQPQHFGDGTRLSIL.

This clonotype turned up a few times. The chain carries TRBV7-9 and TRBJ2-6, with TRBD2 matching 11 bases. The CDR3 consists of 19 residues. J was trimmed by 0 bases and V by 4 bases; bases with no gene match: 8. Germline V gives CDR1 SEHNR, CDR2 FQNEAQ (reference sequence). The CDR3: CASSSRTSGFVSGANVLTF. Here the CDR3 DNA reads TGTGCCAGCAGCTCCCGGACTAGCGGGTTTGTCTCTGGGGCCAACGTCCTGACTTTC.

This clonotype was seen many times. The chain joins TRBV20-1 to TRBJ2-7; the D is unclear. The CDR3 has 14 amino acids. Per the germline V gene, CDR1 is DFQATT and CDR2 is SNEGSKA (reference sequence). With 0 bases removed from V and 1 base from J, the gap between germline ends came to 10 bases. CDR3 protein: CSARDLGGSYEQYF. Written as DNA, the CDR3 is TGCAGTGCTAGAGATCTAGGCGGTTCCTACGAGCAGTACTTC.

The genes are TRBV6-1 and TRBJ2-2; no definite D call. Germline V gene data show CDR1 as MNHNS and CDR2 as SASEGT. Trimming removed 5 bases at V and 2 bases at J, with 6 bases between. This CDR3 spans 13 amino acids. CDR3 in amino acids: CASSFKNTGELFF. The DNA of the CDR3 is TGTGCCAGCAGTTTTAAAAACACCGGGGAGCTGTTTTTT.

Ten or more counts support this clonotype. The chain joins TRBV5-1 to TRBJ2-3, with D perhaps matching TRBD2 (6 bases). V dropped 4 bases and J dropped 2 bases, with 23 bases sitting between them. Germline V lookup: CDR1 SGHRS, CDR2 YFSETQ. The CDR3 is 18 amino acids. The CDR3 protein is CASSPLHSSGPITDTQYF. The CDR3 coding sequence is TGCGCCAGCAGCCCTTTGCACTCGAGCGGGCCCATCACAGATACGCAGTATTTT.

This clonotype was seen at least ten times. CDR3 residues: CASSFRGSYEQYF. The DNA for the CDR3 is TGTGCCAGCAGCTTTCGGGGATCCTACGAGCAGTACTTC. The chain couples TRBV28 to TRBJ2-7; a possible D gene is TRBD2 (5 bases). The CDR3 length is 13 residues. The germline V gene has CDR1 MDHEN and CDR2 SYDVKM. Between the trimmed V and J ends, which lost 6 bases and 1 base, there was a span of 10 bases.

Ten or more counts support this clonotype. In DNA, the CDR3 is TGCGCCAGCAGCTTGCCGGGACTAGCGGGGGGGGCCTTCACAGATACGCAGTATTTT. This translates into CASSLPGLAGGAFTDTQYF. J is TRBJ2-3 and V is TRBV5-1, with 16 bases that match TRBD2. The J segment lost 2 bases and the V segment lost 1 base, leaving 7 bases of the junction unmatched. CDR1 and CDR2 (germline): SGHRS, YFSETQ. The CDR3 spans 19 residues.

The rearrangement links TRBV10-2 to TRBJ1-6; D gene unclear. This CDR3 is 11 amino acids long. The V end lost 4 bases, the J end lost 10 bases, and 5 bases lay between the germline ends. Germline CDR1 reads WSHSY; CDR2 reads SAAADI. The CDR3 loop reads CASSVDSPLHF. The CDR3 DNA reads as TGCGCCAGCAGTGTGGACTCACCCCTCCACTTT.

In this sample, this clonotype turned up many times. This sequence joins TRBV15 and TRBJ2-3; D remains unclear. The CDR3 extends over 12 amino acids. Germline-derived CDR1 and CDR2 are LNHNV and YYDKDF (reference sequence). V gave up 0 bases and J gave up 3 bases, with 1 base separating them. This CDR3 is CATSRETDTQYF. The CDR3, as DNA: TGTGCCACCAGCAGAGAAACAGATACGCAGTATTTT. Looking up the rest from reference TRBV15 and TRBJ2-3 gives the full variable domain: DAMVIQNPRYQVTQFGKPVTLSCSQTLNHNVMYWYQQKSSQAPKLLFHYYDKDFNNEADTPDNFQSRRPNTSFCFLDIRSPGLGDTAMYLCATSRETDTQYFGPGTRLTVL.

The sample holds many counts of this clonotype. The chain links TRBV28 to TRBJ1-4; D not resolved. Trimming pared 1 base from V and 0 bases from J, leaving 9 bases between. This CDR3 region has 16 residues. CDR1 and CDR2 from the germline V gene are MDHEN and SYDVKM. The CDR3 protein is CASSLYGDATNEKLFF. The CDR3 bases are TGTGCCAGCAGTTTATATGGCGACGCAACTAATGAAAAACTGTTTTTT.

Only a few counts were recorded for this clonotype. The chain recombines TRBV5-1 with TRBJ2-2; 10 nucleotides agree with TRBD2. Germline V gives CDR1 SGHRS, CDR2 YFSETQ. Trimming removed 3 bases from V and 5 bases from J; junction bases left unmatched: 4. The CDR3 runs 15 residues. As DNA, the CDR3 is TGCGCCAGCAGCTCCTCAGCGGGGGGGACCGGGGAGCTGTTTTTT. Residues: CASSSSAGGTGELFF.